These T cell receptor beta chains were read from a single sample in a study of identical twins. TCRdb independently ran MiXCR on the 5' RACE reads; one entry per CDR3 protein. Seen here are 690,000 or so distinct CDR3 sequences, less than 10% observed once, and the top ten hold roughly 0.9%. The data were also submitted as part of a second study, on yellow fever vaccine responses in identical twins.

Source material: PBMCs. All receptors come from a woman under 30 in good health. The CDR3 runs from the conserved cysteine through the conserved F or W. The D gene is left open where the match is weak. Rows may omit the clone size; those that give it use once, few, many or a size class.

cdr3_nt cdr3_aa v_call d_call j_call clone_size
TGCGCCAGCATAGCGCAGCCCTGGGGGACAGATACGCAGTATTTT CASIAQPWGTDTQYF TRBV10-2 NA TRBJ2-3 few
TGTGCCAGCAGCAGACAAACCGGGACACCCTCCTACGAGCAGTACTTC CASSRQTGTPSYEQYF TRBV21-1 NA TRBJ2-7 NA
TGTGCCACCAGTGATTCGGGGGTGGAGGGCAAAAACATTCAGTACTTC CATSDSGVEGKNIQYF TRBV24-1 NA TRBJ2-4 few
TGCAGTGCTAGAGATATCCAGCGGGGGGGCCTTGGTGAGCAGTTCTTC CSARDIQRGGLGEQFF TRBV20-1 TRBD2 TRBJ2-1 few
TGTGCCAGTAGTATTTTTGGGACAGGGAACAGCAATCAGCCCCAGCATTTT CASSIFGTGNSNQPQHF TRBV19 TRBD1 TRBJ1-5 few
TGTGCCAGCAGACGGTTAACAGGGCTGTCACCCCTCCACTTT CASRRLTGLSPLHF TRBV12-3/TRBV12-4 NA TRBJ1-6 many
TGTGCCTGGAGTGTACGGGGCTTTATCTACGAGCAGTACTTC CAWSVRGFIYEQYF TRBV30 NA TRBJ2-7 few
TGTGCCAGCAGCCAAGGGTGGGGTACAGCTTTCTTT CASSQGWGTAFF TRBV3-1 NA TRBJ1-1 NA
TGCAGTGCTAGAGGAGGCCGGGACAGGGGAGATTCACCCCTCCACTTT CSARGGRDRGDSPLHF TRBV20-1 TRBD1 TRBJ1-6 NA
TGTGCCAGCAGTGACTCTACAGGGTCAGGAGATACGCAGTATTTT CASSDSTGSGDTQYF TRBV6-4 NA TRBJ2-3 many
TGCAGTGCAACACTGGGCACAGATACGCAGTATTTT CSATLGTDTQYF TRBV20-1 NA TRBJ2-3 few
TGCGCCAGCAGCCAACGAGACAGGGGCCTAAGCACAGATACGCAGTATTTT CASSQRDRGLSTDTQYF TRBV4-3 TRBD1 TRBJ2-3 few
TGTGCCAGCGAGGGGCCCCGGTCGGATGAGCAGTTCTTC CASEGPRSDEQFF TRBV27 NA TRBJ2-1 NA
TGTGCCAGCAGCTCCGAGGGGACAGGGGCTTACTACAATGAGCAGTTCTTC CASSSEGTGAYYNEQFF TRBV11-2 TRBD1 TRBJ2-1 few
TGCGCCAGCAGCCCGAAAATGACAGGCGGCTCCTACGAGCAGTACTTC CASSPKMTGGSYEQYF TRBV5-1 NA TRBJ2-7 few
TGTGCCAGCAGTTCTCCGGGACTAGCGGGGGGGATCACCGGGGAGCTGTTTTTT CASSSPGLAGGITGELFF TRBV6-5 TRBD2 TRBJ2-2 NA
TGCAGTGCTGAGGGGGCCTCCTACAATGAGCAGTTCTTC CSAEGASYNEQFF TRBV20-1 TRBD1 TRBJ2-1 few
TGTGCCAGCAGTTCACGGTATCAGCCCCAGCATTTT CASSSRYQPQHF TRBV27 NA TRBJ1-5 NA
TGTGCCATCAGTATAAAAACAGGGACCGGGGAGCTGTTTTTT CAISIKTGTGELFF TRBV10-3 NA TRBJ2-2 many
TGCAGCGTTGAGGCACGACAGGGCCTTACCTATGGCTACACCTTC CSVEARQGLTYGYTF TRBV29-1 TRBD1 TRBJ1-2 many
TGTGCCAGCAGCCTGAGACAGGGCCGGGAGCAGTACTTC CASSLRQGREQYF TRBV6-1 TRBD1 TRBJ2-7 NA
TGTGCCAGCAGCCAAGGGGCGGTGGTTGGTTTGGGAGAGACCCAGTACTTC CASSQGAVVGLGETQYF TRBV3-1 NA TRBJ2-5 few
TGTGCCAGCGGACAACTTGGGGGCTCTGGGGCCAACGTCCTGACTTTC CASGQLGGSGANVLTF TRBV6-2/TRBV6-3 NA TRBJ2-6 NA
TGTGCCAGCAGTTTGGGCGTTCGGGTAGGGGGCTACACCTTC CASSLGVRVGGYTF TRBV28 NA TRBJ1-2 NA
TGTGCCACCAGCAGAGATCGGACAGAAGAGACCCAGTACTTC CATSRDRTEETQYF TRBV15 NA TRBJ2-5 many
TGTGCCAGCAGTGAAGCGCTCGGGCCCGGGTCTTGGGAGCAGTACTTC CASSEALGPGSWEQYF TRBV2 NA TRBJ2-7 NA
TGTGCCAGCAGCTCCTTCGTGTCAGGTGGAGAGACCCAGTACTTC CASSSFVSGGETQYF TRBV7-6 NA TRBJ2-5 few
TGCGCCAGCAGCCAAGACGGGAGGAAGGCAGATACGCAGTATTTT CASSQDGRKADTQYF TRBV4-3 TRBD2 TRBJ2-3 many
TGCAGCGTGGGGTACTGGGGGCTTTCCAATGAGCAGTTCTTC CSVGYWGLSNEQFF TRBV29-1 NA TRBJ2-1 few
TGTGCCAGCAGTGAAGCGTCCAGGTACTACAATGAGCAGTTCTTC CASSEASRYYNEQFF TRBV6-1 NA TRBJ2-1 NA
TGTGCCAGCACCCCGATGTCGCCGACAGGGCCCTCCTACGAGCAGTACTTC CASTPMSPTGPSYEQYF TRBV11-2 TRBD1 TRBJ2-7 few
TGTGCCACCAGCAGAGATCCCCACGGAGAGCAGTACTTC CATSRDPHGEQYF TRBV15 NA TRBJ2-7 few
TGTGCTAGCAGCCATCAGCCCGGACTAGCTGGGTTGACCGGGGAGCTGTTTTTT CASSHQPGLAGLTGELFF TRBV7-7 TRBD2 TRBJ2-2 few
TGTGCCAGCAGTGCAGGGTATCTAGCGGGGACCGGGGAGCTGTTTTTT CASSAGYLAGTGELFF TRBV28 TRBD2 TRBJ2-2 few
TGCAGTGCTAGAGTCTCGACAGGGGACCCTGAAGCTTTCTTT CSARVSTGDPEAFF TRBV20-1 TRBD1 TRBJ1-1 NA